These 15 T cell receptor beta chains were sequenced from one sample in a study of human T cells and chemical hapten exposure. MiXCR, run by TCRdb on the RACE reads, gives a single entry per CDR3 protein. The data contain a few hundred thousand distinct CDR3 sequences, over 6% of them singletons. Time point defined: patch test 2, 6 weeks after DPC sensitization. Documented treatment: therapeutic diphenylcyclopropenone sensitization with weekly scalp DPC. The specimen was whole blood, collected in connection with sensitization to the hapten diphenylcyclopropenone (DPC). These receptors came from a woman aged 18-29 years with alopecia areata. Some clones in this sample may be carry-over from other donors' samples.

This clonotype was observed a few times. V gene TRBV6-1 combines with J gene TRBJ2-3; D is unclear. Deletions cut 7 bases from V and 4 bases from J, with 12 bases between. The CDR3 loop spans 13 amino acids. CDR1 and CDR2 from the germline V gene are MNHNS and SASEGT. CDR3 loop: CASIPRGSDTQYF. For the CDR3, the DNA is TGTGCCAGCATCCCTCGTGGCTCAGATACGCAGTATTTT.

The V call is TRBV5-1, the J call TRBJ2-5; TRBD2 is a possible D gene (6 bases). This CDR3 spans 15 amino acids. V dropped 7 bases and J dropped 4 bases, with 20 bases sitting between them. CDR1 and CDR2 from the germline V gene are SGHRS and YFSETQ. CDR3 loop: CASAIGGQGGETQYF. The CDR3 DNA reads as TGCGCCAGCGCAATTGGGGGTCAGGGAGGAGAGACCCAGTACTTC.

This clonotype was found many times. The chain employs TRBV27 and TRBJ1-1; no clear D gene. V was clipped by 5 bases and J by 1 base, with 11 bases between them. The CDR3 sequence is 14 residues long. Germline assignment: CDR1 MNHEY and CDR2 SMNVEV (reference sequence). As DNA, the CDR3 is TGTGCCAGCAGTCCATGGACGGAGAACACTGAAGCTTTCTTT. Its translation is CASSPWTENTEAFF.

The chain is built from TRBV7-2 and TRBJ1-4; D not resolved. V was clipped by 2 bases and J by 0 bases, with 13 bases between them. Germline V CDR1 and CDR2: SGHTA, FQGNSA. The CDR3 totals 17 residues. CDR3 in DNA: TGTGCCAGCAGCTTATATCCGGGATCAGCAACTAATGAAAAACTGTTTTTT. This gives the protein CASSLYPGSATNEKLFF.

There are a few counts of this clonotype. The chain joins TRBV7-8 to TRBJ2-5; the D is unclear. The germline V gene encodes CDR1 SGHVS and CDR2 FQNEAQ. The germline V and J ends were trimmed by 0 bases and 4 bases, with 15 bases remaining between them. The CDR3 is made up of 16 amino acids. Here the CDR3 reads CASSLAYGSLVETQYF. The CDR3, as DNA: TGTGCCAGCAGCTTAGCCTACGGGTCGCTAGTAGAGACCCAGTACTTC.

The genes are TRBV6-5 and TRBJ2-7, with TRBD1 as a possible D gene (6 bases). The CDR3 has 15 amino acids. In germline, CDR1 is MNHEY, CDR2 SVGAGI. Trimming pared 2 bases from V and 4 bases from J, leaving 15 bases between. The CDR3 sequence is CASSYEGHIGYEQYF. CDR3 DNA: TGTGCCAGCAGTTACGAGGGACATATCGGTTACGAGCAGTACTTC.

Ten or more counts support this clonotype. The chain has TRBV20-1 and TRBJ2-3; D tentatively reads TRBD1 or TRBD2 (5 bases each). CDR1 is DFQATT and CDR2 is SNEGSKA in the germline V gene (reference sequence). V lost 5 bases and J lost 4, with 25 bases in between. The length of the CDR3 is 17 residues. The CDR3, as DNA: TGCAGTGCTCCCCCCGGCAACCGCCGGGACCGTGCAGATACGCAGTATTTT. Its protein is CSAPPGNRRDRADTQYF.

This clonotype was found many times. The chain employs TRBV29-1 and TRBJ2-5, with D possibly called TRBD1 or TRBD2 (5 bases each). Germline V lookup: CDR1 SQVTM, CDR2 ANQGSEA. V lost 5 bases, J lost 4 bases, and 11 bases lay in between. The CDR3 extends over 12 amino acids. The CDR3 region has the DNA TGCAGCGTTTTGGGGGATGGAGAGACCCAGTACTTC. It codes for CSVLGDGETQYF. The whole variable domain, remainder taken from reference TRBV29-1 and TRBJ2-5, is SAVISQKPSRDICQRGTSLTIQCQVDSQVTMMFWYRQQPGQSLTLIATANQGSEATYESGFVIDKFPISRPNLTFSTLTVSNMSPEDSSIYLCSVLGDGETQYFGPGTRLLVL.

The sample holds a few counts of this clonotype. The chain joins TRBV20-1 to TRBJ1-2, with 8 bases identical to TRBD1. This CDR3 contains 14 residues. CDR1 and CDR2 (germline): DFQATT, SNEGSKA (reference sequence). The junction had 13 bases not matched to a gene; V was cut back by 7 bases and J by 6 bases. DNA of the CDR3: TGCAGTGTTCAGGACAGGGAAAGGAGGAATGGCTACACCTTC. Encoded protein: CSVQDRERRNGYTF.

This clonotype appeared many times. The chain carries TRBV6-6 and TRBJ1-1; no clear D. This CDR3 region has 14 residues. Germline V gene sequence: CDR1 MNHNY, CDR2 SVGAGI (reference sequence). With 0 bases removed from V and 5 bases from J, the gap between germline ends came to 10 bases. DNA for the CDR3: TGTGCCAGCAGTTACTCGTTAGGAGGGACTGAAGCTTTCTTT. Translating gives CASSYSLGGTEAFF.

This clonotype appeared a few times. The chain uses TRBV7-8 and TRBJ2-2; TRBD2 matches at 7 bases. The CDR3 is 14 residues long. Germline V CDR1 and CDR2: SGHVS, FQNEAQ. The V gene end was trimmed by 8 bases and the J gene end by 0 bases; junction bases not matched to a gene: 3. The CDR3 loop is CASGRGTNTGELFF. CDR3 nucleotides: TGTGCCAGCGGGCGGGGGACGAACACCGGGGAGCTGTTTTTT.

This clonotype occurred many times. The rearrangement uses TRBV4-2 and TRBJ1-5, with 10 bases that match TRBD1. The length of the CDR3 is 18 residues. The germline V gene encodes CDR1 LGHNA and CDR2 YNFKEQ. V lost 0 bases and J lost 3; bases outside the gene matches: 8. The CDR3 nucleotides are TGTGCCAGCAGCCAAGAAGTCGACAGGGGGCATAACAATCAGCCCCAGCATTTT. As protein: CASSQEVDRGHNNQPQHF.

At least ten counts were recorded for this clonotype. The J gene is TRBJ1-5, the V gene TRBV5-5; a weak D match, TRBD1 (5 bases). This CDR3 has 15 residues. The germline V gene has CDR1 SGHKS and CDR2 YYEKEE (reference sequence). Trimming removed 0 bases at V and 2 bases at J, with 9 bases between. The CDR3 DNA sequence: TGTGCCAGCAGCTTGGTGGTAGGGGGCAATCAGCCCCAGCATTTT. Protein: CASSLVVGGNQPQHF.

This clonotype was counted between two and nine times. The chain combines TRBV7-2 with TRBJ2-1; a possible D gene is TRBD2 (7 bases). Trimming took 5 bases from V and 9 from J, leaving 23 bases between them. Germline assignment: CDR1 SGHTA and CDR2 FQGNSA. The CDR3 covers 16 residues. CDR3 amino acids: CASSRGPAGTGSEQFF. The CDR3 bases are TGTGCCAGCAGCCGGGGGCCAGCGGGGACCGGCAGTGAGCAGTTCTTC.

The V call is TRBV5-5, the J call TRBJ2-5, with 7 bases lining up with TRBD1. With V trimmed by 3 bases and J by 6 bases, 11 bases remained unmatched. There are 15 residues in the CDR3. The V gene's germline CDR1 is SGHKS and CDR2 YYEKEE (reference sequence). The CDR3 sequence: CASSSSTGFRKTQYF. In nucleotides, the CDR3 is TGTGCCAGCAGCTCCTCGACAGGGTTTCGGAAGACCCAGTACTTC. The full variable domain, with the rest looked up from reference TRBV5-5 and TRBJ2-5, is DAGVTQSPTHLIKTRGQQVTLRCSPISGHKSVSWYQQVLGQGPQFIFQYYEKEERGRGNFPDRFSARQFPNYSSELNVNALLLGDSALYLCASSSSTGFRKTQYFGPGTRLLVL.